These 24 T cell receptor beta chains were all obtained from the same sample, sequenced in a study of human T cells and chemical hapten exposure. TCRdb analysed the RACE reads with MiXCR anew, one entry per CDR3 protein. The repertoire includes approximately 74,000 distinct CDR3 sequences, 25% to 40% of them detected once, and nearly 9% sits in the top ten. The sample's time point: patch test 1, 2 weeks after DPC sensitization. Treatment given: therapeutic diphenylcyclopropenone sensitization with weekly scalp DPC. Sequences were derived from whole blood, sampled in connection with sensitization to the hapten diphenylcyclopropenone (DPC). Receptors originate from a man between 40 and 49 years old with alopecia areata. Some clones in this sample may be carry-over from other donors' samples.

The table lists this clonotype with a few counts. The chain uses TRBV15 and TRBJ1-5, with 7 nucleotides matching TRBD1. V lost 1 base to trimming and J lost 10 bases; unmatched junction nucleotides: 7. Germline CDR1 is LNHNV and CDR2 is YYDKDF (reference sequence). The CDR3 totals 14 residues. The CDR3 region has the DNA TGTGCCACCAGCAGAGGGGACAGCCGGTTCCCCCAGCATTTT. Translating it yields CATSRGDSRFPQHF. Drawing the rest from reference TRBV15 and TRBJ1-5, the complete variable domain is DAMVIQNPRYQVTQFGKPVTLSCSQTLNHNVMYWYQQKSSQAPKLLFHYYDKDFNNEADTPDNFQSRRPNTSFCFLDIRSPGLGDTAMYLCATSRGDSRFPQHFGDGTRLSIL.

The rearrangement links TRBV6-6 to TRBJ1-4, with D tentatively TRBD1 (6 bases). CDR1 and CDR2 (germline): MNHNY, SVGAGI (reference sequence). The CDR3 has 14 amino acids. The V end was cut by 5 bases, the J end by 4 bases, with 11 bases between. DNA for the CDR3: TGTGCCAGCAGTAAGGACAGACTTAATGAAAAACTGTTTTTT. Protein: CASSKDRLNEKLFF.

The rearrangement joins TRBV7-2 to TRBJ2-1, with D maybe TRBD1 (5 bases). The germline V gene has CDR1 SGHTA and CDR2 FQGNSA. Trimming cost V 5 bases and J 8 bases, with 19 bases left between them. The CDR3 loop spans 15 amino acids. The CDR3 sequence is CASSKGNLDPDEQFF. CDR3 sequence (DNA): TGTGCCAGCAGCAAGGGGAATCTAGATCCGGATGAGCAGTTCTTC.

The rearrangement joins TRBV7-8 to TRBJ2-3; 9 bases fit TRBD2. V was pared by 6 bases and J by 1 base, with 14 bases of the junction left unmatched. The length of the CDR3 is 18 residues. Germline V gene sequence: CDR1 SGHVS, CDR2 FQNEAQ. The CDR3: CASRTTAGGPSGTDTQYF. CDR3 sequence (DNA): TGTGCCAGCAGAACGACTGCGGGAGGGCCTTCAGGCACAGATACGCAGTATTTT.

There are a few counts of this clonotype. The chain is built from TRBV12-3 or TRBV12-4 and TRBJ1-1; 12 nucleotides align to TRBD1. The CDR3 length is 19 residues. Trimming took 5 bases from V and 4 from J; bases not matched to a gene: 17. CDR3 protein: CASSALLRDRGQMGTEAFF. The DNA for the CDR3 is TGTGCCAGCAGTGCCCTACTCCGGGACAGGGGGCAAATGGGCACTGAAGCTTTCTTT.

This clonotype was picked up a small number of times. J is TRBJ2-5 and V is TRBV9; D is perhaps TRBD1 (5 bases). The CDR3 loop spans 16 amino acids. Germline CDR1 is SGDLS and CDR2 is YYNGEE. V lost 0 bases and J lost 5, with 17 bases in between. The CDR3 reads CASSVDPRTHGETQYF. In DNA form, the CDR3 reads TGTGCCAGCAGCGTAGACCCACGGACACACGGGGAGACCCAGTACTTC.

This rearrangement joins TRBV27 to TRBJ1-1; no reliable D call. The germline V gene encodes CDR1 MNHEY and CDR2 SMNVEV (reference sequence). The CDR3 has 13 amino acids. The V gene lost 5 bases and the J gene lost 1 base, with 8 bases spanning the gap. This CDR3 is CASSHNPNTEAFF. The DNA of the CDR3 is TGTGCCAGCAGTCATAACCCGAACACTGAAGCTTTCTTT.

The chain joins TRBV18 to TRBJ2-5; D may be TRBD1 or TRBD2 (5 bases each). CDR1 is KGHSH and CDR2 is LQKENI in the germline V gene. V lost 9 bases and J lost 4, with 18 bases in between. The CDR3 consists of 14 residues. The CDR3 reads CASSSIGATETQYF. The CDR3 DNA is TGTGCCAGTTCGTCGATCGGGGCAACAGAGACCCAGTACTTC.

The V call is TRBV20-1, the J call TRBJ1-5, with 9 nucleotides matching TRBD1. The length of the CDR3 is 16 residues. CDR1 and CDR2 (germline): DFQATT, SNEGSKA (reference sequence). V gave up 5 bases and J gave up 4 bases; unmatched junction bases: 12. The CDR3 is CSASPRTGAFNQPQHF. CDR3 DNA: TGCAGTGCTTCCCCCCGGACAGGGGCCTTTAATCAGCCCCAGCATTTT.

The chain joins TRBV28 to TRBJ2-1, with D maybe TRBD1 (7 bases). The length of the CDR3 is 16 residues. Germline V gene sequence: CDR1 MDHEN, CDR2 SYDVKM. The V end was cut by 6 bases, the J end by 6 bases, with 21 bases between. The CDR3 sequence is CASSPTNRGGGNEQFF. In DNA, the CDR3 is TGTGCCAGCAGCCCTACCAACAGGGGAGGTGGCAATGAGCAGTTCTTC.

V is TRBV28 and J is TRBJ2-2; no reliable D call. V shed 3 bases and J shed 0 bases, with 8 bases lying between them. CDR3 length: 15 amino acids. Germline V gene sequence: CDR1 MDHEN, CDR2 SYDVKM. This CDR3 is CASSFYGANTGELFF. CDR3 DNA: TGTGCCAGCAGTTTTTATGGAGCGAACACCGGGGAGCTGTTTTTT.

The CDR3 protein is CASSENSGGPGELFF. The CDR3 DNA is TGTGCCAGCAGCGAAAACTCCGGGGGGCCCGGGGAGCTGTTTTTT. This sequence joins TRBV7-9 and TRBJ2-2; a possible D gene is TRBD2 (7 bases). Deletions cut 5 bases from V and 6 bases from J, with 16 bases between. The CDR3 contains 15 residues. In germline, CDR1 is SEHNR, CDR2 FQNEAQ (reference sequence).

The V gene is TRBV20-1, the J gene TRBJ2-4; no clear D gene. The V end lost 4 bases, the J end lost 4 bases, and 14 bases lay between the germline ends. Germline V lookup: CDR1 DFQATT, CDR2 SNEGSKA (reference sequence). The length of the CDR3 is 14 residues. The CDR3 region is CSAIRTLGKNIQYF. The CDR3 DNA follows: TGCAGTGCTATCCGAACGCTAGGGAAAAACATTCAGTACTTC.

The CDR3, as DNA: TGCGCCAGCAGCTATGGACTGACCTCCTACAATGAGCAGTTCTTC. This translates into CASSYGLTSYNEQFF. The chain joins TRBV4-1 to TRBJ2-1; D might be TRBD2 (5 bases). Germline loops: CDR1 MGHRA, CDR2 YSYEKL. This CDR3 contains 15 residues. V lost 5 bases and J lost 0, with 11 bases in between.

The sample holds a few counts of this clonotype. The chain couples TRBV14 to TRBJ2-5, with TRBD2 matching 8 bases. The CDR3 sequence is 15 residues long. Germline-derived CDR1 and CDR2 are SGHDN and FVKESK. The V and J ends lost 4 bases and 1 base, in that order; junction bases with no gene match: 5. CDR3 loop: CASSLIAGFQETQYF. As DNA, the CDR3 is TGTGCCAGCAGCCTCATAGCGGGGTTCCAAGAGACCCAGTACTTC.

Remarks on this clonotype: Given a much more abundant clone one base away, this may be a read error. The V gene is TRBV5-6, the J gene TRBJ2-1; 7 nucleotides align to TRBD1. Trimming cost V 0 bases and J 7 bases; bases outside gene matches: 7. The CDR3 covers 15 residues. Germline CDR1 SGHDT, CDR2 YYEEEE. CDR3 amino acids: CASSLGDRVRNEQFF. CDR3 DNA sequence: TGTGCCAGCAGCTTGGGTGACAGGGTTAGGAATGAGCAGTTCTTC.

This clonotype was found a few times. The rearrangement links TRBV4-2 to TRBJ1-1; 10 bases align to TRBD1. The germline CDR1 and CDR2 sequences are LGHNA and YNFKEQ. CDR3 length: 15 residues. Trimming cost V 3 bases and J 4 bases; bases outside gene matches: 5. This CDR3 is CASSQDDRGLTEAFF. CDR3 nucleotides: TGTGCCAGCAGCCAGGACGACAGGGGGCTCACTGAAGCTTTCTTT.

This clonotype showed up just a few times. V usage is TRBV20-1 and J usage is TRBJ1-6, with D perhaps matching TRBD1 (6 bases). This CDR3 is built from 16 residues. Germline CDR1 reads DFQATT; CDR2 reads SNEGSKA (reference sequence). The V end was cut by 0 bases, the J end by 6 bases, with 15 bases between. The CDR3 is CSARENTGTANSPLHF. CDR3 DNA: TGCAGTGCTAGAGAAAATACAGGGACGGCTAATTCACCCCTCCACTTT.

The chain combines TRBV20-1 with TRBJ1-1; 9 bases map to TRBD1. V gave up 7 bases and J gave up 1 base; unmatched junction bases: 1. The CDR3 consists of 12 residues. Germline assignment: CDR1 DFQATT and CDR2 SNEGSKA (reference sequence). Here the CDR3 DNA reads TGCAGTGGGGGACAGGGGAACACTGAAGCTTTCTTT. Its protein is CSGGQGNTEAFF.

This sequence joins TRBV5-4 and TRBJ2-1; tentative D call: TRBD1 (6 bases). There are 14 residues in the CDR3. Germline CDR1 is SGHNT and CDR2 is YYREEE (reference sequence). Trimming removed 2 bases at V and 6 bases at J, with 12 bases between. The CDR3 DNA reads as TGTGCCAGCAGCTTTGGGGGCAAGGGCAATGAGCAGTTCTTC. As protein: CASSFGGKGNEQFF. Complete variable domain (other parts from reference TRBV5-4 and TRBJ2-1): ETGVTQSPTHLIKTRGQQVTLRCSSQSGHNTVSWYQQALGQGPQFIFQYYREEENGRGNFPPRFSGLQFPNYSSELNVNALELDDSALYLCASSFGGKGNEQFFGPGTRLTVL.

The chain combines TRBV6-1 with TRBJ2-3; D is perhaps TRBD1 or TRBD2 (6 bases each). Trimming shortened V by 7 bases and J by 0 bases, and 17 bases separated the two germline ends. There are 16 residues in the CDR3. The germline gives CDR1 MNHNS, CDR2 SASEGT. The CDR3 sequence is CASTGVGGLSTDTQYF. The CDR3 DNA sequence: TGTGCCAGCACCGGGGTGGGGGGCCTGAGCACAGATACGCAGTATTTT.

This chain uses TRBV30 with TRBJ2-3; a weak D match, TRBD2 (6 bases). The CDR3 has 15 amino acids. V was pared by 0 bases and J by 3 bases, with 13 bases between. In germline, CDR1 is GTSNPN, CDR2 SVGIG (reference sequence). The CDR3, as DNA: TGTGCCTGGAGTGTCCCGGGCGGGATTACAGATACGCAGTATTTT. It encodes CAWSVPGGITDTQYF. The full variable domain, completed using reference TRBV30 and TRBJ2-3, is SQTIHQWPATLVQPVGSPLSLECTVEGTSNPNLYWYRQAAGRGLQLLFYSVGIGQISSEVPQNLSASRPQDRQFILSSKKLLLSDSGFYLCAWSVPGGITDTQYFGPGTRLTVL.

The rearrangement links TRBV5-5 to TRBJ1-5; tentatively, D is TRBD1 (6 bases). The V gene lost 1 base and the J gene lost 3 bases, with 8 bases spanning the gap. CDR3 length: 14 residues. From germline, CDR1 is SGHKS and CDR2 YYEKEE (reference sequence). The CDR3 spells CASSLRDNNQPQHF. Written as DNA, the CDR3 is TGTGCCAGCAGCTTGAGGGACAACAATCAGCCCCAGCATTTT.

J is TRBJ2-5 and V is TRBV7-9; TRBD1 matches 10 bases. CDR1 and CDR2 (germline): SEHNR, FQNEAQ (reference sequence). Trimming took 4 bases from V and 6 from J; bases not matched to a gene: 14. The CDR3 sequence is 17 residues long. This CDR3 reads CASSSNAGTGERKTQYF. The CDR3 nucleotides read TGTGCCAGCAGCTCCAATGCCGGGACAGGGGAAAGAAAGACCCAGTACTTC.